These 31 T cell receptor beta chains originate from one sample sequenced in a study of cytomegalovirus exposure and HLA in healthy donors. PCR employed 60 Vbeta and 13 Jbeta primers. TCRdb's table, derived via immunoSEQ multiplex PCR, lists solely in-frame clones and lacks some. Of under 85,000 clones listed, less than 75% were seen once; the top ten hold roughly 11%. Specimen: PBMCs. Source of these receptors: a woman aged 30 to 39 in good health and CMV-seronegative.

V gene TRBV5-1 combines with J gene TRBJ2-1; D unclear. CDR1 is SGHRS and CDR2 is YFSETQ in the germline V gene. This CDR3 has 14 amino acids. Trimming cost V 4 bases and J 9 bases, with 17 bases left between them. This CDR3 reads CASSPAAAAPEQFF. CDR3 bases: TGCGCCAGCAGCCCCGCGGCCGCCGCCCCTGAGCAGTTCTTC.

This clone was counted only a few times. The chain joins TRBV7-2 to TRBJ1-1; 7 bases line up with TRBD1. V trimming: 3 bases; J trimming: 1 base; junction bases outside the gene matches: 2. CDR1 SGHTA and CDR2 FQGNSA come from the germline V gene. The CDR3 has 14 residues. The CDR3 DNA sequence: TGTGCCAGCAGCTTTGGGACAGCGAACACTGAAGCTTTCTTT. This translates into CASSFGTANTEAFF.

V gene TRBV29-1 combines with J gene TRBJ2-4, with D possibly being TRBD1 (6 bases). Germline V gene sequence: CDR1 SQVTM, CDR2 ANQGSEA. Trimming removed 4 bases at V and 4 bases at J, with 20 bases between. The CDR3 extends over 16 amino acids. The DNA for the CDR3 is TGCAGCGTTGTAAGGGACAAATCTTTACGAAAAAACATTCAGTACTTC. This translates into CSVVRDKSLRKNIQYF.

The chain uses TRBV10-1 and TRBJ1-2; D gene unclear. CDR3 size: 14 residues. Germline V lookup: CDR1 WNHNN, CDR2 SYGVQD (reference sequence). The V end lost 2 bases, the J end lost 0 bases, and 7 bases lay between the germline ends. The CDR3 region is CASSEGAANYGYTF. CDR3 DNA: TGCGCCAGCAGTGAGGGTGCAGCTAACTATGGCTACACCTTC.

V gene TRBV5-8 combines with J gene TRBJ1-2; the match to TRBD1 covers 9 bases. The CDR3 extends over 15 amino acids. With V trimmed by 1 base and J by 5 bases, 6 bases remained unmatched. Germline-derived CDR1 and CDR2 are SGHTS and YDEGEE. This CDR3 is CASSLLDRGRYGYTF. The CDR3 DNA is TGTGCCAGCAGCTTGCTGGACAGGGGACGTTATGGCTACACCTTC.

This rearrangement joins TRBV6-8 to TRBJ2-7, with a weak D call TRBD1 (5 bases). The CDR3 loop spans 14 amino acids. The germline CDR1 and CDR2 sequences are MNHGY and SAAAGT. The V gene lost 2 bases and the J gene lost 7 bases, with 15 bases spanning the gap. The CDR3 reads CASSYDRSTDEQYF. The DNA of the CDR3 is TGTGCCAGCAGTTACGATCGTTCGACAGATGAGCAGTACTTC.

The genes are TRBV10-2 and TRBJ2-5; 8 bases match TRBD1. The CDR3 totals 13 residues. The germline V gene has CDR1 WSHSY and CDR2 SAAADI. After removal of 6 bases from V and 1 base from J, the junction contained 1 base not matched to a gene. Here the CDR3 reads CASRDRAQETQYF. The CDR3, as DNA: TGCGCCAGCAGGGACAGGGCCCAAGAGACCCAGTACTTC.

The chain is built from TRBV2 and TRBJ1-6; TRBD1 matches at 7 bases. The CDR3 has 16 residues. Losses at the gene ends were 3 bases for V and 7 bases for J; bases not matched to a gene: 9. The V gene's germline CDR1 is SNHLY and CDR2 FYNNEI. CDR3 amino acids: CASSERDTGANSPLHF. DNA of the CDR3: TGTGCCAGCAGTGAGAGGGACACAGGGGCCAATTCACCCCTCCACTTT.

This clone was counted only a few times. The chain combines TRBV4-2 with TRBJ1-1; D is perhaps TRBD1 (5 bases). Germline loops: CDR1 LGHNA, CDR2 YNFKEQ. V dropped 0 bases and J dropped 1 base, with 12 bases sitting between them. This CDR3 contains 16 residues. The CDR3 DNA sequence: TGTGCCAGCAGCCAAGACCCCAGACAGACGAACACTGAAGCTTTCTTT. It codes for CASSQDPRQTNTEAFF.

The V and J genes are TRBV4-2 and TRBJ2-3; maybe TRBD2 (7 bases). CDR3 length equals 18 residues. The germline CDR1 and CDR2 sequences are LGHNA and YNFKEQ. The V end was cut by 3 bases, the J end by 5 bases, with 24 bases between. The CDR3: CASSQTQRGGGFGDTQYF. In DNA form, the CDR3 reads TGTGCCAGCAGCCAGACCCAAAGGGGCGGGGGCTTTGGAGATACGCAGTATTTT.

The chain recombines TRBV19 with TRBJ2-2; D gene ambiguous. The CDR3 runs 15 residues. Trimming shortened V by 9 bases and J by 0 bases, and 14 bases separated the two germline ends. The V gene's germline CDR1 is LNHDA and CDR2 SQIVND (reference sequence). The CDR3 protein is CASTTGTANTGELFF. The DNA for the CDR3 is TGTGCCAGCACCACGGGTACCGCGAACACCGGGGAGCTGTTTTTT. The whole variable domain, filled in from reference TRBV19 and TRBJ2-2, reads DGGITQSPKYLFRKEGQNVTLSCEQNLNHDAMYWYRQDPGQGLRLIYYSQIVNDFQKGDIAEGYSVSREKKESFPLTVTSAQKNPTAFYLCASTTGTANTGELFFGEGSRLTVL.

The chain links TRBV28 to TRBJ2-2; weak D call: TRBD2 (5 bases). Germline CDR1 reads MDHEN; CDR2 reads SYDVKM. V lost 2 bases and J lost 6, with 10 bases in between. This CDR3 has 14 residues. CDR3 in amino acids: CASSLIGVAGELFF. DNA of the CDR3: TGTGCCAGCAGTTTAATCGGGGTGGCCGGGGAGCTGTTTTTT.

This chain links TRBV28 with TRBJ2-3; 7 bases map to TRBD2. The ends lost 5 bases at V and 4 bases at J; junction bases unmatched: 9. The CDR3 is made up of 15 amino acids. Germline V gives CDR1 MDHEN, CDR2 SYDVKM. The DNA of the CDR3 is TGTGCCAGCAGTCTCCAAAGCGGGGTTGCAGATACGCAGTATTTT. This translates into CASSLQSGVADTQYF.

The table lists this clone with a few counts. The rearrangement uses TRBV5-4 and TRBJ2-5, with D maybe TRBD2 (7 bases). The CDR3 runs 14 residues. Germline CDR1 is SGHNT and CDR2 is YYREEE (reference sequence). Trimming took off 0 bases at V and 4 bases at J, with 10 bases between the two ends. This CDR3 is CASSLEGGGETQYF. CDR3 coding DNA: TGTGCCAGCAGCTTGGAAGGGGGGGGAGAGACCCAGTACTTC.

This chain joins TRBV7-2 and TRBJ2-7; D is perhaps TRBD2 (5 bases). The CDR3 has 14 amino acids. The germline V and J ends were trimmed by 5 bases and 7 bases, with 18 bases remaining between them. CDR1 and CDR2 (germline): SGHTA, FQGNSA. This CDR3 reads CASSHHGEGLEQYF. The CDR3 DNA reads as TGTGCCAGCAGCCACCACGGAGAGGGCTTAGAGCAGTACTTC.

The rearrangement uses TRBV29-1 and TRBJ2-1; D remains unclear. The CDR3 length is 11 residues. Germline V gives CDR1 SQVTM, CDR2 ANQGSEA. The V end was cut by 7 bases, the J end by 8 bases, with 12 bases between. The CDR3 nucleotides read TGCAGCGCTCCCCGTGTCGATGAGCAGTTCTTC. Translation gives CSAPRVDEQFF.

V gene TRBV25-1 combines with J gene TRBJ2-5; D may be TRBD1 (5 bases). The germline V gene encodes CDR1 MGHDK and CDR2 SYGVNS. This CDR3 is built from 15 residues. V lost 4 bases and J 5 bases, leaving 17 bases between the germline ends. The CDR3 sequence: CASSVGAVASETQYF. In DNA form, the CDR3 reads TGTGCCAGCAGTGTTGGGGCGGTGGCCTCCGAGACCCAGTACTTC.

This clone was recorded only once. The rearrangement joins TRBV30 to TRBJ1-1; a weak D match, TRBD1 (5 bases). This CDR3 is 13 amino acids long. V lost 1 base to trimming and J lost 5 bases, with 11 bases between them. Germline V CDR1 and CDR2: GTSNPN, SVGIG (reference sequence). The CDR3 DNA is TGTGCCTGGAGTGAAGCAGGGCATACTGAAGCTTTCTTT. Its protein is CAWSEAGHTEAFF.

The chain links TRBV19 to TRBJ2-1; D perhaps matches TRBD1 (5 bases). CDR1 and CDR2 from the germline V gene are LNHDA and SQIVND (reference sequence). CDR3 size: 15 residues. Between the trimmed V and J ends, which lost 5 bases and 1 base, there was a span of 12 bases. In DNA, the CDR3 is TGTGCCAGTAGTGATACAGGCGATTCCTACAATGAGCAGTTCTTC. Protein: CASSDTGDSYNEQFF.

The CDR3 sequence is CASSMTGGHEKLFF. CDR3 sequence (DNA): TGTGCCAGCAGTATGACAGGGGGGCATGAAAAACTGTTTTTT. V is TRBV6-5 and J is TRBJ1-4, with TRBD1 matching 9 bases. Trimming took 5 bases from V and 6 from J; bases not matched to a gene: 4. The CDR3 runs to 14 residues. Germline V gives CDR1 MNHEY, CDR2 SVGAGI.

This chain joins TRBV27 and TRBJ1-1, with 7 bases fitting TRBD1. With 6 bases clipped from V and 2 bases from J, the junction kept 6 bases outside the gene matches. The V gene's germline CDR1 is MNHEY and CDR2 SMNVEV (reference sequence). CDR3 length: 14 amino acids. The CDR3 nucleotides are TGTGCCAGCAGGTTGACAGGGACAAACACTGAAGCTTTCTTT. This gives the protein CASRLTGTNTEAFF.

This sequence joins TRBV5-1 and TRBJ2-1; D gene uncertain. V was trimmed by 0 bases and J by 0 bases, leaving 7 bases between them. Germline CDR1 reads SGHRS; CDR2 reads YFSETQ. This CDR3 is built from 15 residues. CDR3 coding DNA: TGCGCCAGCAGCTTGGACAGTAGCTCCTACAATGAGCAGTTCTTC. Its translation: CASSLDSSSYNEQFF.

DNA of the CDR3: TGTGCCAGCAGCCCCGGGACAGGATCGGATGAAAAACTGTTTTTT. Translating it yields CASSPGTGSDEKLFF. J is TRBJ1-4 and V is TRBV7-9; TRBD1 agrees at 8 bases. The ends lost 5 bases at V and 6 bases at J; junction bases unmatched: 8. Germline V gives CDR1 SEHNR, CDR2 FQNEAQ (reference sequence). The CDR3 is 15 residues long.

As to this clone: Other DNA variants within this sample encode the same CDR3. V is TRBV7-3 and J is TRBJ1-1; possibly TRBD1 for D (6 bases). V was shortened by 2 bases and J by 4 bases, with 8 bases between the two germline ends. Germline loops: CDR1 SGHTA, CDR2 FQGTGA. This CDR3 has 13 residues. CDR3 DNA: TGTGCCAGCAGCTTACAGGGGTTCACTGAAGCTTTCTTT. This encodes CASSLQGFTEAFF.

Concerning this clone itself: The conserved final phenylalanine or tryptophan is absent from the CDR3, which likely points to a read error. It is unclear where the CDR3 begins or ends on the DNA, so no DNA is shown, and the CDR3 is as TCRdb lists it. This rearrangement joins TRBV6-5 to TRBJ1-1; the D call TRBD1 from the table was never checked on the DNA. Germline CDR1 and CDR2: MNHEY and SVGAGI. The CDR3 totals 11 residues, both ends included. The CDR3 protein is CASKGNTEALV.

This clone appeared a few times. V and J are TRBV6-5 and TRBJ1-4; no definite D call. V lost 7 bases, J lost 0 bases, and 6 bases lay in between. CDR1 and CDR2 from the germline V gene are MNHEY and SVGAGI. The CDR3 has 13 residues. The CDR3 nucleotides are TGTGCCAGCATAATTTCAACTAATGAAAAACTGTTTTTT. This encodes CASIISTNEKLFF.

This rearrangement joins TRBV11-2 to TRBJ1-1, with 9 bases lining up with TRBD1. The CDR3 contains 16 residues. In germline, CDR1 is SGHAT, CDR2 FQNNGV. Germline trimming cut 5 bases from V and 1 base from J; bases unmatched to any gene: 8. The CDR3 region has the DNA TGTGCCAGCAGCGCCGGGACAGGGCGTTCGAACACTGAAGCTTTCTTT. Residues: CASSAGTGRSNTEAFF.

The gene calls are TRBV7-9 and TRBJ2-7; D gene uncertain. V was shortened by 2 bases and J by 2 bases, with 13 bases between the two germline ends. The germline V gene encodes CDR1 SEHNR and CDR2 FQNEAQ (reference sequence). This CDR3 region has 15 residues. The CDR3 DNA follows: TGTGCCAGCAGCTTAACGAGGATAGAACCCTACGAGCAGTACTTC. It codes for CASSLTRIEPYEQYF.

The CDR3 loop reads CASSFSGFGPQHF. The CDR3 DNA reads TGTGCCAGCAGCTTTTCAGGGTTTGGGCCCCAGCATTTT. The rearrangement links TRBV13 to TRBJ1-5; weak D call: TRBD1 (5 bases). Germline V gene lookup returns CDR1 PRHDT and CDR2 FYEKMQ (reference sequence). Trimming stripped 3 bases from V and 9 bases from J, with 12 bases between. The CDR3 is made up of 13 amino acids.

A few counts support this clone. The chain links TRBV7-6 to TRBJ2-1; D remains unclear. Trimming stripped 5 bases from V and 5 bases from J, with 7 bases between. Germline CDR1 reads SGHVS; CDR2 reads FNYEAQ. The CDR3 is made up of 12 amino acids. The CDR3 nucleotides read TGTGCCAGCAGCCTCCGGGACAATGAGCAGTTCTTC. This translates into CASSLRDNEQFF. The full variable domain, completed using reference TRBV7-6 and TRBJ2-1, is GAGVSQSPRYKVTKRGQDVALRCDPISGHVSLYWYRQALGQGPEFLTYFNYEAQQDKSGLPNDRFSAERPEGSISTLTIQRTEQRDSAMYRCASSLRDNEQFFGPGTRLTVL.

The V call is TRBV2, the J call TRBJ2-1; unclear D gene. V lost 5 bases and J lost 8, with 16 bases in between. CDR3 size: 14 residues. In germline, CDR1 is SNHLY, CDR2 FYNNEI. CDR3 amino acids: CASSRGQNVDEQFF. The CDR3 DNA reads as TGTGCCAGCAGTCGCGGCCAGAACGTCGATGAGCAGTTCTTC.